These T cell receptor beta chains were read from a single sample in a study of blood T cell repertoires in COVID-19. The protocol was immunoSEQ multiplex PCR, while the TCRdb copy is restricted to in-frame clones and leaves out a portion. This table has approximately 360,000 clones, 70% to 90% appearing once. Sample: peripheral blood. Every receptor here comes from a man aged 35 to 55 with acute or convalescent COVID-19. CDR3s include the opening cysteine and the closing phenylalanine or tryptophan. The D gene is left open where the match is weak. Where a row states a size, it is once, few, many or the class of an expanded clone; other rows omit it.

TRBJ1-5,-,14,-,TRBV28,CASITAVGGQPQHF,TGTGCCAGCATAACGGCGGTGGGAGGACAGCCCCAGCATTTT
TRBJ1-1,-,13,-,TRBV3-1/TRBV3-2,CASSQDGATRAFF,TGTGCCAGCAGCCAAGATGGGGCGACGCGGGCTTTCTTT
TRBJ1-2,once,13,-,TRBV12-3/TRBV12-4,CASSLDRDYGYTF,TGTGCCAGCAGTTTAGACAGGGACTATGGCTACACCTTC
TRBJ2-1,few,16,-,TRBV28,CASSSPGPSSYNEQFF,TGTGCCAGCAGTTCCCCTGGGCCGAGCTCCTACAATGAGCAGTTCTTC
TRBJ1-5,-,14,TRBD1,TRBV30,CAWSAQGGNQPQHF,TGTGCCTGGAGTGCACAGGGGGGCAATCAGCCCCAGCATTTT
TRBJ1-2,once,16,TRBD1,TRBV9,CASSVTSDRGNYGYTF,TGTGCCAGCAGCGTTACCTCCGACAGGGGGAACTATGGCTACACCTTC
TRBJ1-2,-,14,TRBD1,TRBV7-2,CASSPGQGSSGYTF,TGTGCCAGCAGCCCGGGACAGGGGAGTTCGGGCTACACCTTC
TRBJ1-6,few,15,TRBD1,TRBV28,CASSSTGDPNSPLHF,TGTGCCAGCAGTTCCACAGGGGATCCTAATTCACCCCTCCACTTT
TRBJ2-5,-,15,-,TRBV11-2,CASSFETPNQETQYF,TGTGCCAGCAGCTTCGAGACACCAAACCAAGAGACCCAGTACTTC
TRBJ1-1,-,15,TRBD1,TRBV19,CASSLSRQGNTEAFF,TGTGCCAGTAGCCTCTCACGACAGGGCAACACTGAAGCTTTCTTT
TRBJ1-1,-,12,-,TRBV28,CASNEANTEAFF,TGTGCCAGCAACGAGGCGAACACTGAAGCTTTCTTT
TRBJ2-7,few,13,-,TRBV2,CASSERGSYEQYF,TGTGCCAGCAGTGAGCGGGGTAGCTACGAGCAGTACTTC